This T cell receptor (beta chain) was profiled in a study of blood T cell repertoires in COVID-19 (dated by TCRdb to the early 2020s). As for the study more broadly: The collaborator samples originated in the United States, Italy and Spain and spanned the acute and convalescent phases of COVID-19. The prospective study material was composed of cDNA or gDNA derived from T cells, B-cell-depleted T cells, or PBMCs. Deeply sampled blood TCRbeta repertoires from subjects exposed to, actively infected with, or recovered from COVID-19 were included in the dataset. The repertoires were made available in a free public database intended to serve as a resource for research on the immune response to SARS-CoV-2. The samples were drawn from the first 160 participants of the ongoing ImmuneRACE study and from 950 to 1,500 subjects provided by 6 global collaborators. A de-identified subject ID, COVID-19 status, age in years and sex were almost always included in the sample metadata. Where available, HLA class I and class II types were obtained from metadata supplied by the sample provider rather than from assay-based typing. Study-level results and caveats: How much clinical and demographic metadata was included differed by source and by participant, and the metadata was provided uncurated.

TCRbeta CDR3 regions were amplified from genomic DNA using the immunoSEQ Assay, a bias-controlled multiplex PCR. In the paper's pipeline: The number of nucleated cells in each sample was estimated from the amplification of reference gene primers within the assay. To quantify the absolute abundance of each unique TCRbeta CDR3 rearrangement, sequence reads were collapsed and filtered. For each sample, productive Simpson clonality was calculated as the square root of Simpson's diversity index across productive rearrangements. The immuneACCESS repertoire file appears here via TCRdb, limited to in-frame rearrangements. These files lack a portion of the clones; in checked studies, under half of the deficit traces to unresolved V genes, and the cause of the others is not known. Clone size and V and J calls were adopted from that table, with D and trimming inferred from the DNA. This sample holds approximately 320,000 clones; roughly 89% were observed only once. The ten largest make up 11% of the sample.

Details on this clone: Its antigen is unknown. No qualities accompany the bases; no much larger clone lies one base away.

At one collaborating source in Seattle, patients were enrolled during active infection and were followed longitudinally through the course of disease. Whole blood was collected in K2EDTA tubes by collaborating institutions according to the institutions' own protocols. For TCRbeta analysis, collaborators shipped samples in one of three forms: frozen whole blood, isolated PBMCs, or DNA extracted from either of those sample types. From the germline V gene (reference sequence), CDR1 is LGHDT and CDR2 is YNNKEL. V has 7 bases trimmed and J has 1 base trimmed; junction bases matching no gene number 4. The CDR3 holds 13 amino acids from the cysteine to the phenylalanine. The sequence is cut down to CDR3 DNA, 39 bases in frame from base 1.

This receptor was identified in a woman aged 25 to 45 with COVID-19, enrolled during active disease. The sequenced sample was peripheral blood. This chain joins TRBV3-1 (or the pseudogene TRBV3-2) to TRBJ2-7; a stretch of 7 junction bases matches TRBD1. The bases read TGTGCCAGCAAGGGACAGATTTCCTACGAGCAGTACTTC. Its protein reads: CASKGQISYEQYF.